This T cell receptor (beta chain) came from a study of cytomegalovirus exposure and HLA in healthy donors. Study results and caveats: Overall, approximately 150 TCR beta chains were annotated as cytomegalovirus-associated. The CMV antigen specificity of a few CMV-associated chains was confirmed through in vitro analysis.

The V gene's germline CDR1 is MGHDK and CDR2 SYGVNS. The CDR3 contains 16 residues. Trimming cost V 0 bases and J 4 bases; bases outside gene matches: 6. Details on this clone: As yet, its antigen is unknown.

The study drew the donors from its approximately 110-subject validation cohort, separate from the roughly 700-subject first cohort. Using immunoSEQ multiplex PCR, the repertoire was profiled, and TCRdb retains in-frame clones only, with some absent. The profile shows 150,000 to 200,000 clones, roughly nine tenths of them singletons. The sequenced sample consisted of PBMCs. The genes are TRBV25-1 and TRBJ2-7; the match to TRBD1 covers 10 bases. The sequence was obtained from a woman aged 18 to 35 in good health and CMV-seropositive. The CDR3 reads CASSEYLGQGRYEQYF. CDR3 nucleotides: TGTGCCAGCAGTGAATATTTGGGACAGGGGAGGTACGAGCAGTACTTC.